Presented here are 14 T cell receptor beta chains from one specimen sequenced in a study of cytomegalovirus exposure and HLA in healthy donors (dated by TCRdb to 2016 to 2017). The library was generated by the immunoSEQ multiplex PCR assay. The multiplex PCR relied on a mix of 60 forward primers for TCR Vbeta segments and 13 reverse primers for TCR Jbeta segments. The table comes from immuneACCESS by way of TCRdb, which keeps in-frame sequences with V and J called. Part of the clones is missing from these tables; in studies checked, under half for an unresolved V gene and the rest for unknown reasons. A total of about 200,000 clones appear in this sample, 79% of them only once. Over 1.5% of the sample comes from the top ten. Source material: PBMCs. These receptors all come from a girl aged 5-17 years in good health and CMV-seropositive.

This clone was detected a few times. This chain uses TRBV4-3 with TRBJ1-2; no definite D call. This CDR3 has 14 amino acids. Germline loops: CDR1 LGHNA, CDR2 YSLEER. V shed 1 base and J shed 4 bases, with 10 bases lying between them. CDR3 sequence reads: CASSQARRTYGYTF. The CDR3 DNA follows: TGCGCCAGCAGCCAAGCCAGGAGGACCTATGGCTACACCTTC.

The V gene is TRBV5-1, the J gene TRBJ2-3; D possibly corresponds to TRBD1 (6 bases). CDR1 and CDR2 from the germline V gene are SGHRS and YFSETQ. This CDR3 spans 17 amino acids. Trimming cost V 0 bases and J 3 bases, with 17 bases left between them. The CDR3 bases are TGCGCCAGCAGCTTGGTCCCACAGTGGGGGCTGACAGATACGCAGTATTTT. Amino acid sequence: CASSLVPQWGLTDTQYF.

The chain joins TRBV6-6 to TRBJ1-4; no firm D call. In germline, CDR1 is MNHNY, CDR2 SVGAGI (reference sequence). The CDR3 has 11 residues. V lost 9 bases and J lost 6, with 8 bases in between. The CDR3 spells CASSRDEKLFF. The CDR3 DNA reads TGTGCCAGTAGTCGGGATGAAAAACTGTTTTTT.

The chain recombines TRBV11-2 with TRBJ1-1; a weak D match, TRBD1 (5 bases). CDR1 and CDR2 (germline): SGHAT, FQNNGV. This CDR3 contains 14 residues. Trimming took 5 bases from V and 3 from J, leaving 13 bases between them. The CDR3 sequence: CASSAPGVDTEAFF. The CDR3 bases are TGTGCCAGCAGCGCCCCGGGGGTGGACACTGAAGCTTTCTTT.

This chain uses TRBV9 with TRBJ1-1, with a tentative D call TRBD1 (6 bases). The ends were cut back, 2 bases at V and 3 bases at J, with 11 bases in the middle. The germline V gene has CDR1 SGDLS and CDR2 YYNGEE. There are 14 residues in the CDR3. This chain's CDR3 is CASSVHRADTEAFF. The CDR3 DNA reads TGTGCCAGCAGCGTTCACAGGGCCGACACTGAAGCTTTCTTT. The entire variable domain, with the rest obtained from reference TRBV9 and TRBJ1-1, is as follows: DSGVTQTPKHLITATGQRVTLRCSPRSGDLSVYWYQQSLDQGLQFLIQYYNGEERAKGNILERFSAQQFPDLHSELNLSSLELGDSALYFCASSVHRADTEAFFGQGTRLTVV.

This clone was counted once. The CDR3 coding sequence is TGTGCCAGCAGTGAAGCGAGACCCGAGGGAGCTTTCTTT. Its translation: CASSEARPEGAFF. This chain uses TRBV6-1 with TRBJ1-1; D gene unclear. The CDR3 is 13 residues long. V lost 0 bases, J lost 10 bases, and 12 bases lay in between. Germline CDR1 MNHNS, CDR2 SASEGT.

This CDR3 is CASSLQGSYEQYF. The DNA of the CDR3 is TGCGCCAGCAGCTTACAGGGTTCGTACGAGCAGTACTTC. V is TRBV5-1 and J is TRBJ2-7, with D maybe TRBD1 (6 bases). Germline CDR1 and CDR2: SGHRS and YFSETQ. This CDR3 contains 13 residues. V dropped 2 bases and J dropped 4 bases, with 10 bases sitting between them.

The gene calls are TRBV10-3 and TRBJ2-5; a weak D match, TRBD2 (6 bases). The CDR3 runs to 17 residues. V gave up 3 bases and J gave up 3 bases, with 20 bases separating them. Per the germline V gene, CDR1 is ENHRY and CDR2 is SYGVKD. The CDR3: CAISDGGSRMEKETQYF. DNA of the CDR3: TGTGCCATCAGTGATGGGGGGAGCAGGATGGAAAAAGAGACCCAGTACTTC.

The gene calls are TRBV6-1 and TRBJ2-3; 7 bases agree with TRBD1. With V trimmed by 0 bases and J by 4 bases, 4 bases remained unmatched. CDR3 size: 15 residues. The germline V gene encodes CDR1 MNHNS and CDR2 SASEGT. The CDR3 region is CASSEAGGGSDTQYF. The DNA of the CDR3 is TGTGCCAGCAGTGAAGCAGGGGGCGGCTCAGATACGCAGTATTTT.

This chain joins TRBV11-1 and TRBJ1-5, with TRBD1 identical over 11 bases. Trimming cost V 4 bases and J 6 bases; bases outside gene matches: 11. Germline-derived CDR1 and CDR2 are SGHAT and FQDESV (reference sequence). The CDR3 has 17 amino acids. The CDR3 region has the DNA TGTGCCAGCAGCTCAGGACAGGGGGCCCGCATACCTCAGCCCCAGCATTTT. This gives the protein CASSSGQGARIPQPQHF.

The chain has TRBV11-3 and TRBJ2-2, with D tentatively TRBD2 (6 bases). Germline V CDR1 and CDR2: SGHNT, YENEEA. The CDR3 sequence is 15 residues long. Trimming cost V 5 bases and J 1 base, with 11 bases left between them. The CDR3 DNA follows: TGTGCCAGCAGCCCCCAGGGAGGGAACACCGGGGAGCTGTTTTTT. Protein: CASSPQGGNTGELFF.

The V and J genes are TRBV4-3 and TRBJ2-7; TRBD2 matches at 8 bases. After removal of 1 base from V and 3 bases from J, the junction contained 5 bases not matched to a gene. The germline gives CDR1 LGHNA, CDR2 YSLEER. The CDR3 consists of 15 residues. CDR3 sequence (DNA): TGCGCCAGCAGCCAAGGACGGGCGGGGGGCTACGAGCAGTACTTC. This translates into CASSQGRAGGYEQYF.

The chain recombines TRBV15 with TRBJ2-7; the D gene is possibly TRBD1 (6 bases). The CDR3 is 15 residues long. The V end lost 1 base, the J end lost 3 bases, and 13 bases lay between the germline ends. Germline V gene data show CDR1 as LNHNV and CDR2 as YYDKDF (reference sequence). CDR3 DNA: TGTGCCACCAGCAGAGCATCGACAGGCGGCTACGAGCAGTACTTC. It codes for CATSRASTGGYEQYF.

The rearrangement links TRBV10-1 to TRBJ2-1; weak D call: TRBD1 (6 bases). The CDR3 extends over 15 amino acids. The V gene's germline CDR1 is WNHNN and CDR2 SYGVQD (reference sequence). V gave up 4 bases and J gave up 15 bases, with 25 bases separating them. As DNA, the CDR3 is TGCGCCAGCAGTGGAACGGACAGTGGGTTATACGGTTCGTTCTTC. It translates to CASSGTDSGLYGSFF.